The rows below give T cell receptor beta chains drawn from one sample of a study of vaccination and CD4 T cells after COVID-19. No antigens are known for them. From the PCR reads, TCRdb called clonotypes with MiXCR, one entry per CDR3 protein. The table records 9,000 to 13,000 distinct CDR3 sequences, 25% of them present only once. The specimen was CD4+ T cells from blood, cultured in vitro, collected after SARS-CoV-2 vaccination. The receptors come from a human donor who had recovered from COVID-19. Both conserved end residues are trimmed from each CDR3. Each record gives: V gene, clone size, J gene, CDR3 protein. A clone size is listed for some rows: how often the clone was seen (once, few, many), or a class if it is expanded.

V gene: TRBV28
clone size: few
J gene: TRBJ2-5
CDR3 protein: ASSDTQGHRETQY

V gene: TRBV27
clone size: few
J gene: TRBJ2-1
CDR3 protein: ASSLTSRTVSYNEQF

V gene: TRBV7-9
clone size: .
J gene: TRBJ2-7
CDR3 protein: ASSSGGSYEQY

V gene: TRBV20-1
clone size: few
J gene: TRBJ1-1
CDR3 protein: SAKGDTEAF

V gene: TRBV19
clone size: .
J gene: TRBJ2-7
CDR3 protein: ASSMANMRGYEQY

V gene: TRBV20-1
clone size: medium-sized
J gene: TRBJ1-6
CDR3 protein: SATPRQAGYNSPLH

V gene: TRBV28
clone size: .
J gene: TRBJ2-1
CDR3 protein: ASNLAGGHYNEQF

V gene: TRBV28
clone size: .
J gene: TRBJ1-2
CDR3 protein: ASSKGAVYGYT

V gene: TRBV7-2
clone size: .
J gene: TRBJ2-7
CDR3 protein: ASSLAGLRVY

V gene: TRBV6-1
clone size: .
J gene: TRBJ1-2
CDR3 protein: ASSTGQDGYT

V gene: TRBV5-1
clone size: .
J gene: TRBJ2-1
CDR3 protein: ASSSGPSYNEQF

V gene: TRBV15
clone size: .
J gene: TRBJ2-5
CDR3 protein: ATSRATMGLARETQY

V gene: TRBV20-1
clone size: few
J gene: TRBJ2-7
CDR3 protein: SASGGVWEQY

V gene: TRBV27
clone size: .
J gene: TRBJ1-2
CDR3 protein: ASSFSDRVGYGYT

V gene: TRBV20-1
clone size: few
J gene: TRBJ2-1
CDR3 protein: SASRLAGGVEQF

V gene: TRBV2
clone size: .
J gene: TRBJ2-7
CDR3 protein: ASRPGLAGYEQY

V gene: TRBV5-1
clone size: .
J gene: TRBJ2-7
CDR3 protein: ASSSHGTGGFEQY

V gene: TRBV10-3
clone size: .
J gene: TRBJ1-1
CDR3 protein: AISETARRLNTEAF

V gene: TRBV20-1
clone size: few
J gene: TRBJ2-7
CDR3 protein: SARFPPTYEQY

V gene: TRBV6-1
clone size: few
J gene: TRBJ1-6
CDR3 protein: ASCGTASNSPLH

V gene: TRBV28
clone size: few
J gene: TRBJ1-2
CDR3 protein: ATRDRGLNYGYT

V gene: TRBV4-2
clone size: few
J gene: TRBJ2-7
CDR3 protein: ASSQGRDRIYEQY

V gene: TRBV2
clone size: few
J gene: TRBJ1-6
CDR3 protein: ASRVSNSPLH

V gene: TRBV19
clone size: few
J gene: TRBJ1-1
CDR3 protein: ASTPRPGTEAF

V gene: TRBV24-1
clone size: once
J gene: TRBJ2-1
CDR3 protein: ATSDGSRGINEQF

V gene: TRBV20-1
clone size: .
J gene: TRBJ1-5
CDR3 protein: SAVRQGVNQPQH

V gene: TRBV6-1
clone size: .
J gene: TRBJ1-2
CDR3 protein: ASSERGHTN

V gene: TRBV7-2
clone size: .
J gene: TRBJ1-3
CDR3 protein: ASSLGPRRDTIY

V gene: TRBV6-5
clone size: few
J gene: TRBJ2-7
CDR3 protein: ASSYIPWTHEQY

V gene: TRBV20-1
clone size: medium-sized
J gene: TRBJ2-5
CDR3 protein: SARRETQY

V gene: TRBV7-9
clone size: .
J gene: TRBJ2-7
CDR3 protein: ASSWDATGRAYEQY

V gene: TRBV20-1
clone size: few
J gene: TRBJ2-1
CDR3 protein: SAIQGGVYNEQF

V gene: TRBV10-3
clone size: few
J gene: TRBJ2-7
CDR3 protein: AAGRRGESYEQY

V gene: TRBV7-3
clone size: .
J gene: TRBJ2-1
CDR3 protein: ASSLIRSRQGAGEQF

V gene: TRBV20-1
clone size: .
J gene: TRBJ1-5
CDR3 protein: SATKAGSVKYSNQPQH

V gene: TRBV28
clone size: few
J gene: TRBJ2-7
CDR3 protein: ASSLGAPGPYEQY

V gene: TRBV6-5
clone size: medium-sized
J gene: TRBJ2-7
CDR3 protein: ASSSQAREQY

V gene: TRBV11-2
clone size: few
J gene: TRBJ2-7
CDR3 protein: ASSSRSGSASYEQY

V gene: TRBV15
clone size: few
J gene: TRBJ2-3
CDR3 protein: ATSRGLSGTDTQY

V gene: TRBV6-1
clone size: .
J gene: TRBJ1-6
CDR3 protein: ASTHRVTYNSPLH

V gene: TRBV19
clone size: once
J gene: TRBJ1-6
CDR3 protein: ASGLQGVNSPLH

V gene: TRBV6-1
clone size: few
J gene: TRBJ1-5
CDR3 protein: ASSESGGPNQPQH

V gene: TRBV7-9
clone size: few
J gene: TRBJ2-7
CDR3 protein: ASSSQRDRGEQY

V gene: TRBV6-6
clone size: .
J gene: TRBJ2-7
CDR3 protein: AGRPGQAVYEQY

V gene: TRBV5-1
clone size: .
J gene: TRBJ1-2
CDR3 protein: ASSPLGGHRGYT